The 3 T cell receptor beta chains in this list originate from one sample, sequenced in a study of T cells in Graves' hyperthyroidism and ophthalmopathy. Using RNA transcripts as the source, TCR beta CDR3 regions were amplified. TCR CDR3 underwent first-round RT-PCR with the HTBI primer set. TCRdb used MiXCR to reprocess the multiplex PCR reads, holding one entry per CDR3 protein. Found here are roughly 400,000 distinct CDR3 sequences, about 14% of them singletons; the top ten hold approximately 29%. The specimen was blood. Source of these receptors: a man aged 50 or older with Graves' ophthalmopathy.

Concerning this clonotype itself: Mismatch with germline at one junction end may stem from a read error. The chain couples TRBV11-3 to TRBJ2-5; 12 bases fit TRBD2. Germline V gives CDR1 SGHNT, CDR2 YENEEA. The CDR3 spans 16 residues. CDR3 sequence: CASSLGTSGAQETLYF. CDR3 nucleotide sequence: TGTGCCAGCAGCTTAGGGACTAGCGGGGCGCAAGAGACCCTGTACTTC.

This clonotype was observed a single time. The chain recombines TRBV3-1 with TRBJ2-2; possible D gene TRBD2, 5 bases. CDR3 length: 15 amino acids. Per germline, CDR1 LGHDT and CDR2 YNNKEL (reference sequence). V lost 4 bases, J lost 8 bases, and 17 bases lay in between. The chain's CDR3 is CASSLFGLAGGELFF. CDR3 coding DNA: TGTGCCAGCAGCCTATTTGGGCTAGCTGGTGGGGAGCTGTTTTTT.

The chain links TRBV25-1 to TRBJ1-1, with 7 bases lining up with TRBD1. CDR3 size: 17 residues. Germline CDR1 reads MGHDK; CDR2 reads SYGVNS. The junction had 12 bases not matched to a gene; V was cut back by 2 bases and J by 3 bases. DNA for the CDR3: TGTGCCAGCAGTGAAAGAGGGACAGTCAAAGGGGACACTGAAGCTTTCTTT. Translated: CASSERGTVKGDTEAFF.